The present TCR beta chain was sequenced within a study of T cells in Graves' hyperthyroidism and ophthalmopathy. Regarding the study as a whole: Researchers found most expanded thyroid clonotypes above 0.001 in blood as well. Ophthalmopathy, as predicted by the model, came a median roughly 6.5 months after the prediction.

Graves' hyperthyroidism was deemed stable given no ophthalmopathy progression within 18 months. This clonotype has a handful of counts. The antigen remains unidentified. TCR beta CDR3 sequences were amplified from RNA transcripts. First-round RT-PCR of the TCR CDR3 relied on the HTBI primer set. TCRdb itself ran the multiplex PCR reads through MiXCR, one entry per CDR3 protein. The repertoire includes some 510,000 distinct CDR3 sequences, 46% of them detected once, and roughly 8.2% sits in the top ten. The specimen was peripheral blood or thyroid tissue (not recorded which). The TCR sequence derives from a woman between 18 and 30 years old with Graves' hyperthyroidism.

The CDR3 nucleotides are TGTGCCAGCAGTTTATCCCAGGGGGCTGAGGGCTACACCTTC. It translates to CASSLSQGAEGYTF. The gene calls are TRBV7-9 and TRBJ1-2; 8 positions match TRBD1. This CDR3 region has 14 residues. The ends lost 6 bases at V and 8 bases at J; junction bases unmatched: 11. Germline values: CDR1 SEHNR, CDR2 FQNEAQ (reference sequence).